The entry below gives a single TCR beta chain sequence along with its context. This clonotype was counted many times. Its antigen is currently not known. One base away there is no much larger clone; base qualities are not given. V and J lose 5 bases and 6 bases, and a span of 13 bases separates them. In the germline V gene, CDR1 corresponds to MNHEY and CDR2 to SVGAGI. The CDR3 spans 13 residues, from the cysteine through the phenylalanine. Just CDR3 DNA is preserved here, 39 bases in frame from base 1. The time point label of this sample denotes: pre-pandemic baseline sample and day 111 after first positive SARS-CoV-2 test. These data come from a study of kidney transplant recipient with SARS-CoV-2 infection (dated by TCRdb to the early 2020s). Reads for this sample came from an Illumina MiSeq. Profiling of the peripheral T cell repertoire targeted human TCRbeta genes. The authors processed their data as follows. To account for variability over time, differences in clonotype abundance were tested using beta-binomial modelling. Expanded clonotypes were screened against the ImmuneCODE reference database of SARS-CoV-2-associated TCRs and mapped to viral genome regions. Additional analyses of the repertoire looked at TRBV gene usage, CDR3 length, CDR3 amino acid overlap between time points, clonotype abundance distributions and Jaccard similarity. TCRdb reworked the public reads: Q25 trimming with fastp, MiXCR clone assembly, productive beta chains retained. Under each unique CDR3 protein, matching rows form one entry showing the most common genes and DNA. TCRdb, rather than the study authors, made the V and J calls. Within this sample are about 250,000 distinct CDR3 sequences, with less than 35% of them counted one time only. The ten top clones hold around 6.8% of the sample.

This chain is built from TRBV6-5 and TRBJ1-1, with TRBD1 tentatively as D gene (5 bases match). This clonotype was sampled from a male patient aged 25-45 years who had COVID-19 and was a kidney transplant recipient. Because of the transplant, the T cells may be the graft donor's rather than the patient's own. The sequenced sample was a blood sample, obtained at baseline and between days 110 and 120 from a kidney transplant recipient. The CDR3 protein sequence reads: CASSNQGRPEAFF. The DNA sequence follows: TGTGCCAGCAGTAATCAGGGACGTCCTGAAGCTTTCTTT.